This is a list of T cell receptor beta chains from one sample in a study of cytomegalovirus exposure and HLA in healthy donors. TCRdb's table, derived via immunoSEQ multiplex PCR, lists solely in-frame clones and lacks some. This sample carries about 180,000 clones, 77% of them seen once, and the ten largest clones take 3.7%. The source material was PBMCs. The origin of the receptors is a woman aged 55-70 years in good health and CMV-seropositive. Each CDR3 is given with its conserved first and last residue. A D gene is named only where the DNA matches it firmly. Rows may omit the clone size; those that give it use once, few, many or a size class.

j_call: TRBJ2-1
v_call: TRBV30
clone_size: -
d_call: TRBD1
cdr3_aa: CAWVGTGKDNEQFF
cdr3_nt: TGTGCCTGGGTGGGGACAGGGAAAGACAATGAGCAGTTCTTC

j_call: TRBJ2-3
v_call: TRBV7-2
clone_size: few
d_call: -
cdr3_aa: CASSSGLISTDTQYF
cdr3_nt: TGTGCCAGCAGCTCGGGACTCATATCCACAGATACGCAGTATTTT

j_call: TRBJ1-1
v_call: TRBV9
clone_size: once
d_call: -
cdr3_aa: CASSAAVTGPSSEAFF
cdr3_nt: TGTGCCAGCAGCGCGGCCGTAACAGGGCCCAGCTCTGAAGCTTTCTTT

j_call: TRBJ2-1
v_call: TRBV6-1
clone_size: -
d_call: -
cdr3_aa: CASSGRQTRFYNEQFF
cdr3_nt: TGTGCCAGCAGTGGGCGACAGACTAGATTTTACAATGAGCAGTTCTTC

j_call: TRBJ1-4
v_call: TRBV27
clone_size: few
d_call: -
cdr3_aa: CASRDRVNEKLFF
cdr3_nt: TGTGCCAGCAGAGACCGGGTCAATGAAAAACTGTTTTTT

j_call: TRBJ2-7
v_call: TRBV5-1
clone_size: -
d_call: TRBD2
cdr3_aa: CASSLGLAHEQYF
cdr3_nt: TGCGCCAGCAGCTTGGGACTAGCCCACGAGCAGTACTTC

j_call: TRBJ1-4
v_call: TRBV5-1
clone_size: -
d_call: TRBD1
cdr3_aa: CASSFPRDRENEKLFF
cdr3_nt: TGCGCCAGCAGCTTCCCCCGGGACAGGGAGAATGAAAAACTGTTTTTT

j_call: TRBJ2-6
v_call: TRBV28
clone_size: -
d_call: -
cdr3_aa: CASKTPALYSGANVLTF
cdr3_nt: TGTGCCAGCAAAACACCCGCATTATACTCTGGGGCCAACGTCCTGACTTTC

j_call: TRBJ2-1
v_call: TRBV10-1
clone_size: -
d_call: TRBD1
cdr3_aa: CASSEDRGHGEQFF
cdr3_nt: TGCGCCAGCAGTGAGGACAGGGGGCACGGTGAGCAGTTCTTC

j_call: TRBJ2-5
v_call: TRBV27
clone_size: -
d_call: -
cdr3_aa: CASRTDGAIKTQYF
cdr3_nt: TGTGCCAGCAGGACCGACGGAGCCATCAAGACCCAGTACTTC

j_call: TRBJ2-6
v_call: TRBV5-6
clone_size: -
d_call: -
cdr3_aa: CASSRSPTAAGANVLTF
cdr3_nt: TGTGCCAGCAGCCGCTCGCCCACCGCGGCTGGGGCCAACGTCCTGACTTTC

j_call: TRBJ2-3
v_call: TRBV5-1
clone_size: -
d_call: TRBD2
cdr3_aa: CASSSQTLAGGADTQYF
cdr3_nt: TGCGCCAGCAGCTCCCAAACCTTAGCGGGGGGCGCAGATACGCAGTATTTT

j_call: TRBJ2-7
v_call: TRBV19
clone_size: few
d_call: TRBD1
cdr3_aa: CASSWRTGGDEQYF
cdr3_nt: TGTGCCAGTAGTTGGAGAACAGGGGGAGACGAGCAGTACTTC

j_call: TRBJ2-7
v_call: TRBV7-8
clone_size: -
d_call: -
cdr3_aa: CASTRQRMTVYEQYF
cdr3_nt: TGTGCCAGCACCAGACAGAGAATGACAGTCTACGAGCAGTACTTC

j_call: TRBJ1-2
v_call: TRBV5-1
clone_size: few
d_call: -
cdr3_aa: CASSLAQGTYGYTF
cdr3_nt: TGCGCCAGCAGCTTGGCCCAGGGAACTTATGGCTACACCTTC

j_call: TRBJ2-1
v_call: TRBV29-1
clone_size: -
d_call: TRBD1
cdr3_aa: CSVATGTGSEQFF
cdr3_nt: TGCAGCGTTGCAACCGGGACAGGGAGTGAGCAGTTCTTC

j_call: TRBJ2-1
v_call: TRBV4-1
clone_size: -
d_call: TRBD1
cdr3_aa: CASSPAGTGKNNEQFF
cdr3_nt: TGCGCCAGCAGCCCCGCCGGGACAGGGAAAAACAATGAGCAGTTCTTC

j_call: TRBJ2-6
v_call: TRBV7-6
clone_size: -
d_call: TRBD2
cdr3_aa: CASSKTSGGRVSGANVLTF
cdr3_nt: TGTGCCAGCAGCAAGACTAGCGGGGGCCGAGTTTCTGGGGCCAACGTCCTGACTTTC

j_call: TRBJ2-5
v_call: TRBV7-3
clone_size: -
d_call: TRBD1
cdr3_aa: CASSRPYIIQGPQETQYF
cdr3_nt: TGTGCCAGCAGCCGACCATACATTATACAGGGGCCCCAAGAGACCCAGTACTTC

j_call: TRBJ2-2
v_call: TRBV7-9
clone_size: -
d_call: -
cdr3_aa: CASSQLENTWELFF
cdr3_nt: TGTGCCAGCAGCCAACTAGAGAATACCTGGGAGCTGTTTTTT

j_call: TRBJ2-7
v_call: TRBV4-3
clone_size: few
d_call: -
cdr3_aa: CASSQAVSQYEQYF
cdr3_nt: TGCGCCAGCAGCCAAGCGGTTTCACAGTACGAGCAGTACTTC

j_call: TRBJ2-5
v_call: TRBV27
clone_size: -
d_call: -
cdr3_aa: CASSLGSGVAETQYF
cdr3_nt: TGTGCCAGCAGTTTAGGGTCCGGGGTGGCAGAGACCCAGTACTTC

j_call: TRBJ1-2
v_call: TRBV11-2
clone_size: -
d_call: -
cdr3_aa: CASSSQGGYGYTF
cdr3_nt: TGTGCCAGCAGCTCCCAGGGTGGCTATGGCTACACCTTC

j_call: TRBJ2-7
v_call: TRBV27
clone_size: -
d_call: -
cdr3_aa: CASTGVPSYEQYF
cdr3_nt: TGTGCCAGCACAGGGGTCCCCTCCTACGAGCAGTACTTC

j_call: TRBJ1-1
v_call: TRBV15
clone_size: -
d_call: TRBD1
cdr3_aa: CATSRKGQGTEAFF
cdr3_nt: TGTGCCACCAGCAGAAAAGGACAGGGCACTGAAGCTTTCTTT

j_call: TRBJ2-5
v_call: TRBV11-2
clone_size: -
d_call: TRBD2
cdr3_aa: CASSFVSGGTETQYF
cdr3_nt: TGTGCCAGCAGCTTTGTGAGCGGGGGGACAGAGACCCAGTACTTC

j_call: TRBJ1-1
v_call: TRBV5-1
clone_size: -
d_call: TRBD1
cdr3_aa: CASSPTGTGYTEAFF
cdr3_nt: TGCGCCAGCAGCCCCACCGGGACAGGGTACACTGAAGCTTTCTTT

j_call: TRBJ2-3
v_call: TRBV10-3
clone_size: -
d_call: -
cdr3_aa: CATQGWKGGDTQYF
cdr3_nt: TGTGCCACACAGGGCTGGAAAGGTGGAGATACGCAGTATTTT

j_call: TRBJ1-2
v_call: TRBV7-2
clone_size: -
d_call: -
cdr3_aa: CASSRSLFRAPTYGYTF
cdr3_nt: TGTGCCAGCAGCCGCAGCTTATTCAGGGCCCCGACCTATGGCTACACCTTC

j_call: TRBJ1-2
v_call: TRBV2
clone_size: -
d_call: TRBD1
cdr3_aa: CASSRDREANYGYTF
cdr3_nt: TGTGCCAGCAGCCGGGACAGGGAAGCTAACTATGGCTACACCTTC